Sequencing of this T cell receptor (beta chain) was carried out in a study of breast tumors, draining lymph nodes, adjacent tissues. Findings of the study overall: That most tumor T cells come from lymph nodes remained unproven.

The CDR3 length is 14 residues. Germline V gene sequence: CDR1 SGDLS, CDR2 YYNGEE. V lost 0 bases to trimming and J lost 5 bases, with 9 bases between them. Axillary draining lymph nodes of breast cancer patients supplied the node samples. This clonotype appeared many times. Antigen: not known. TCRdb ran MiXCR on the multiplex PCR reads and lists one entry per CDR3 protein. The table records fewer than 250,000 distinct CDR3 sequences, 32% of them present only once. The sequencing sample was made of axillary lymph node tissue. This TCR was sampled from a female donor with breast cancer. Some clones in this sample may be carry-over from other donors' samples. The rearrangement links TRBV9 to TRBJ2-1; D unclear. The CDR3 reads CASSVAPLNNEQFF. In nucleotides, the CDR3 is TGTGCCAGCAGCGTAGCCCCCCTCAACAATGAGCAGTTCTTC.